The clone carrying this T cell receptor (beta chain) came up once. Its cognate antigen is unknown. V was trimmed by 6 bases and J by 2 bases, leaving 8 bases between them. The CDR3 has 13 amino acids. Germline CDR1 MGHDK, CDR2 SYGVNS. Survey level was the resolution at which the v3.0 immunoSEQ assay ran. TCRdb's copy holds only in-frame clones and misses some; the assay was immunoSEQ multiplex PCR. Of 15,000 to 20,000 clones in the sample, just under 85% were seen once. This sample is drawn from a study of long-term antiretroviral therapy in people with HIV. Broader study findings: Within the repertoire, clones expanded before ART were dominant at all time points.

Sample: unsorted PBMCs, taken just before starting antiretroviral therapy. The rearrangement joins TRBV25-1 to TRBJ1-5; D unclear. The origin of this receptor is a man in his forties or fifties with HIV. The CDR3 DNA sequence: TGTGCCAGCAGCCACATAGGCAATCAGCCCCAGCATTTT. Translation gives CASSHIGNQPQHF.